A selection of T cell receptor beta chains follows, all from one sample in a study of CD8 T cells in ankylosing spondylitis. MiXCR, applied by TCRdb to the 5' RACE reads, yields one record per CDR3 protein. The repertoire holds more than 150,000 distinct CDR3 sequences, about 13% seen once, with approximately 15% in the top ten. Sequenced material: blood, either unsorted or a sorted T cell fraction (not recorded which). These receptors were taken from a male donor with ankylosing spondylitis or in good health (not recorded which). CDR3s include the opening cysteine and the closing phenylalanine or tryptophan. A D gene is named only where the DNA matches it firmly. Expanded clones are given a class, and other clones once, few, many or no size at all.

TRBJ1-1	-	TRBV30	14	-	TGTGCCTGGAGTGTCGGGGGGTGGGTCACTGAAGCTTTCTTT	CAWSVGGWVTEAFF
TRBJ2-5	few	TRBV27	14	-	TGTGCCAGCAGTTTAAGGGACGGCCAAGAGACCCAGTACTTC	CASSLRDGQETQYF
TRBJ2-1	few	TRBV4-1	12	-	TGCGCCAGCAGCCATGAAGTTCATGAGCAGTTCTTC	CASSHEVHEQFF
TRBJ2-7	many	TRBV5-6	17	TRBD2	TGTGCCAGTAGCGGGACTAGCGGGGGTTTTGGCACCTACGAGCAGTACTTC	CASSGTSGGFGTYEQYF
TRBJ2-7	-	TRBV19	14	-	TGTGCCAGTAGTCCCGGGGACGGATTTTACGAGCAGTACTTC	CASSPGDGFYEQYF
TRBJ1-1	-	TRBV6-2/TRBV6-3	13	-	TGTGCCAGCAGTTACGGGGAGAACACTGAAGCTTTCTTT	CASSYGENTEAFF
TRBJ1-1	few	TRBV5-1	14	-	TGCGCCAGCAGCTTGAGCCGGTTGAACACTGAAGCTTTCTTT	CASSLSRLNTEAFF
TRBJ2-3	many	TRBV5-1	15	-	TGCGCCAGCAGCTTGAGGGGGGCCGGCACAGATACGCAGTATTTT	CASSLRGAGTDTQYF
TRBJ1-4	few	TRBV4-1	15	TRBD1	TGCGCCAGCAGCGGGCCGGGACAGGGGAATGAAAAACTGTTTTTT	CASSGPGQGNEKLFF
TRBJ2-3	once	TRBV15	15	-	TGTGCCACCAGCTCCGGACGCGACAGCACAGATACGCAGTATTTT	CATSSGRDSTDTQYF
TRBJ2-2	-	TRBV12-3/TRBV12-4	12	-	TGTGCCAGCAGTCAGATCACCGGGGAGCTGTTTTTT	CASSQITGELFF